This TCR beta chain was sequenced in a study of blood T cell repertoires in COVID-19. Study as a whole: In each case, the material was cDNA or gDNA derived from T cells, B-cell-depleted T cells, or PBMCs.

This clone came up once. The V gene lost 0 bases and the J gene lost 8 bases, with 10 bases spanning the gap. The CDR3 has 14 amino acids. CDR1 is SEHNR, CDR2 FQNEAQ, per germline (reference sequence). Produced via immunoSEQ multiplex PCR; TCRdb's table is partial and in-frame only. The sample has over 150,000 clones, approximately 88% seen once; the top ten hold roughly 9%. The TCR was taken from a woman aged 80 or over with active or convalescent COVID-19. The sequenced sample consisted of peripheral blood. The chain has TRBV7-9 and TRBJ1-4; D remains unclear. This CDR3 is CASSLATSGEKLFF. CDR3 nucleotide sequence: TGTGCCAGCAGCTTAGCGACTAGCGGGGAAAAACTGTTTTTT. The full variable domain, with the rest looked up from reference TRBV7-9 and TRBJ1-4, is DTGVSQNPRHKITKRGQNVTFRCDPISEHNRLYWYRQTLGQGPEFLTYFQNEAQLEKSRLLSDRFSAERPKGSFSTLEIQRTEQGDSAMYLCASSLATSGEKLFFGSGTQLSVL.